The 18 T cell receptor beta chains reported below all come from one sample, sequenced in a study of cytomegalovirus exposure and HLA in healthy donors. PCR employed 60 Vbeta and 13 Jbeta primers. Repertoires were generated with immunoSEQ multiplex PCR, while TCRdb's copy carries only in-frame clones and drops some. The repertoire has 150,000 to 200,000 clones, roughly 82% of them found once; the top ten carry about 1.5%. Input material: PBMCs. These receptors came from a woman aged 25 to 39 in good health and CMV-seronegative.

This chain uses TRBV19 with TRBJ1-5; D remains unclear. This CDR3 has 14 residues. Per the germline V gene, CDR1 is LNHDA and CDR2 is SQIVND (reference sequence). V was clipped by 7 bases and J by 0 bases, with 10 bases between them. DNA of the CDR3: TGTGCCAGTACTCGCGGGCGTAGCAATCAGCCCCAGCATTTT. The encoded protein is CASTRGRSNQPQHF.

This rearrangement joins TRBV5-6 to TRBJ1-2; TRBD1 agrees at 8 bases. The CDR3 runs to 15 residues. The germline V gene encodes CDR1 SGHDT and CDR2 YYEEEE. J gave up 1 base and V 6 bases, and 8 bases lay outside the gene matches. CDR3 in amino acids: CASNLQGVDNYGYTF. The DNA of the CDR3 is TGTGCCAGCAACTTACAGGGGGTTGATAACTATGGCTACACCTTC.

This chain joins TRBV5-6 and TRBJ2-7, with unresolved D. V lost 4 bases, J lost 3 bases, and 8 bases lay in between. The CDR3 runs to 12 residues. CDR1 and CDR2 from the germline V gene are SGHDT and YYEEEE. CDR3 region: CASSLRIYEQYF. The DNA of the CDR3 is TGTGCCAGCAGCCTGCGGATCTACGAGCAGTACTTC. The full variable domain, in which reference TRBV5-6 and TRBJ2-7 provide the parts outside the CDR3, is DAGVTQSPTHLIKTRGQQVTLRCSPKSGHDTVSWYQQALGQGPQFIFQYYEEEERQRGNFPDRFSGHQFPNYSSELNVNALLLGDSALYLCASSLRIYEQYFGPGTRLTVT.

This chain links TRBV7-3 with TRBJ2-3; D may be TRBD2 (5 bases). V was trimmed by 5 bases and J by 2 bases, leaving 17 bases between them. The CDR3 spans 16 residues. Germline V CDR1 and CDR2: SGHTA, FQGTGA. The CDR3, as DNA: TGTGCCAGCAGCGAAGGACTCAACGGAGCCACAGATACGCAGTATTTT. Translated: CASSEGLNGATDTQYF.

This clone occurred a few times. CDR3 region: CASSWGGLTSANNEQFF. CDR3 nucleotides: TGTGCCAGCAGCTGGGGGGGCTTGACTAGCGCGAACAATGAGCAGTTCTTC. This sequence joins TRBV5-4 and TRBJ2-1; TRBD2 aligns across 8 bases. This CDR3 region has 17 residues. Trimming cost V 3 bases and J 5 bases; bases outside gene matches: 13. Germline CDR1 SGHNT, CDR2 YYREEE (reference sequence).

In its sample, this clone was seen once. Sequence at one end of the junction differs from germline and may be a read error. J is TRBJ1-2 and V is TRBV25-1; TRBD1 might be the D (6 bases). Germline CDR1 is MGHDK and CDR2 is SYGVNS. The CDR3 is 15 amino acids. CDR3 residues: CASSAQGGPPYGYPF. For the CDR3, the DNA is TGTGCCAGCAGTGCCCAAGGGGGACCCCCGTATGGCTACCCCTTC.

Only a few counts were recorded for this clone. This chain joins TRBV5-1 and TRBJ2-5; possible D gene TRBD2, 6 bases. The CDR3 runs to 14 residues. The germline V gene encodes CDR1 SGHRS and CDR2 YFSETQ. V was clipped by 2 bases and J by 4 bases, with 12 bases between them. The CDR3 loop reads CASSFSSAGETQYF. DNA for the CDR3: TGCGCCAGCAGCTTCTCCTCAGCGGGAGAGACCCAGTACTTC.

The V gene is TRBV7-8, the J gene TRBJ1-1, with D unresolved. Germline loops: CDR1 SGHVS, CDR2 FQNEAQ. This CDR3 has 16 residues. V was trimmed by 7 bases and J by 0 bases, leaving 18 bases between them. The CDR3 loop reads CASTLSLGSMNTEAFF. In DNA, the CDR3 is TGTGCCAGCACCCTTAGCTTAGGAAGCATGAACACTGAAGCTTTCTTT.

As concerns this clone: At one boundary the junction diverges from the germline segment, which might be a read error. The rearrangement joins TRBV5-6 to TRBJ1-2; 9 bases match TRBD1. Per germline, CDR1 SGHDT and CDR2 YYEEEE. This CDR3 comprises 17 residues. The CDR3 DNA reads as TGTGCCAGCAGCTTACTCGGACAGGGGCCCATTAACTATGGCTACCCCTTC. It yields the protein CASSLLGQGPINYGYPF.

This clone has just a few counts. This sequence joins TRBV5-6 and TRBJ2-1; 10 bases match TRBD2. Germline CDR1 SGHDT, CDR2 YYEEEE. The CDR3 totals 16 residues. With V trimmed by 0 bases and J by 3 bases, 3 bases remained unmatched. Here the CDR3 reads CASSLASGGFYNEQFF. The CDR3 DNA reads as TGTGCCAGCAGCTTGGCTAGCGGGGGTTTCTACAATGAGCAGTTCTTC.

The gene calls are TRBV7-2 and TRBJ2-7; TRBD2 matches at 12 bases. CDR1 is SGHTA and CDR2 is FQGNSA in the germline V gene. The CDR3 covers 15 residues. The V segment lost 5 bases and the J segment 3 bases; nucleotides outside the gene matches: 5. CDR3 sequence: CASSPTSGRGYEQYF. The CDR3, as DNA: TGTGCCAGCAGCCCGACTAGCGGGAGAGGCTACGAGCAGTACTTC.

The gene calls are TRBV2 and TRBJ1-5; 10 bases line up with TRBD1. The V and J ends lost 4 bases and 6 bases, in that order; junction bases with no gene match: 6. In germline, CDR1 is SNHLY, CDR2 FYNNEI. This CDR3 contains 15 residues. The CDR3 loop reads CASSGGTGEGQPQHF. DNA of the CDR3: TGTGCCAGCAGTGGGGGGACAGGGGAAGGTCAGCCCCAGCATTTT.

The DNA of the CDR3 is TGCGCCAGCAGCTTGGCCCCAAACACTGAAGCTTTCTTT. Its protein is CASSLAPNTEAFF. The V call is TRBV5-1, the J call TRBJ1-1, with D uncertain. The germline V gene has CDR1 SGHRS and CDR2 YFSETQ. The CDR3 sequence is 13 residues long. The V gene lost 0 bases and the J gene lost 2 bases, with 5 bases spanning the gap.

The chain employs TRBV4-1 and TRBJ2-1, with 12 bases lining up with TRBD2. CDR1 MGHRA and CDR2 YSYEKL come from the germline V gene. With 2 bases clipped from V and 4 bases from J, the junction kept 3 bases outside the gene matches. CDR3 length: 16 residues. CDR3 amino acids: CASSQLLAGGYNEQFF. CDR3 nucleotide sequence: TGCGCCAGCAGCCAACTACTAGCGGGGGGATACAATGAGCAGTTCTTC.

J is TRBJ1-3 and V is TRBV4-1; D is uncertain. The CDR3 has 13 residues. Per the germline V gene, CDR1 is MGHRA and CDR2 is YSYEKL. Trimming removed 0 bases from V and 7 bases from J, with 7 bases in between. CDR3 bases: TGCGCCAGCAGCCAAGACAGCAGGAACACCATATATTTT. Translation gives CASSQDSRNTIYF.

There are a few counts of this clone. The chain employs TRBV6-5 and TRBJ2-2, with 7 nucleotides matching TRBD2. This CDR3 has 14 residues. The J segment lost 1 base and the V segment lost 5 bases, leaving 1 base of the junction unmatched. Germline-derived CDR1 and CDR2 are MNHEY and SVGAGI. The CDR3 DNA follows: TGTGCCAGCAGTGTAGCGGGGAACACCGGGGAGCTGTTTTTT. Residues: CASSVAGNTGELFF.

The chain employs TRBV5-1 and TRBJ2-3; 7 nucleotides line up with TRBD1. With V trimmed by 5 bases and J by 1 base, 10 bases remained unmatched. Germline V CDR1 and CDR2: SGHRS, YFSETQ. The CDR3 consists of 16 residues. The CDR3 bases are TGCGCCAGCAGAGCCATGGACAGGTTGGGCACAGATACGCAGTATTTT. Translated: CASRAMDRLGTDTQYF.

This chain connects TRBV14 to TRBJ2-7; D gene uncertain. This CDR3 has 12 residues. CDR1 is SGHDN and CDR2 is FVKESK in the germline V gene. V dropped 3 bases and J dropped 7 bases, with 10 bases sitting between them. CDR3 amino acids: CASSQNIREQYF. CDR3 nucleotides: TGTGCCAGCAGCCAGAATATTCGGGAGCAGTACTTC.